The present TCR beta chain was sequenced within a study of cytomegalovirus exposure and HLA in healthy donors (dated by TCRdb to 2016 to 2017). General notes on the study: An earlier analysis of about 530 of the donors reported roughly 300 Gb of sequence data and 117 million unique TCR beta sequences obtained from around 190 million T cells. Donor age, sex, ethnicity and CMV serostatus were compiled alongside the repertoire data. To predict cytomegalovirus infection status, the study combined high-throughput TCR immunosequencing, statistical association of individual TCRs with disease status, and machine learning. Of the roughly 390 genotyped donors, about 80% fell in the genetic ancestry cluster associated with self-reported Caucasian donors. In a later analysis, previously published TCR beta repertoires from several hundred donors were re-analyzed and high-resolution HLA genotyping was added so that TCR occurrence patterns could be studied. A later genetic analysis used genome-wide SNP genotypes for about 60% of the roughly 700 donors, treating that subset as a discovery cohort. Rather than drawing on any new phenotypic data, the later analysis identified candidate immune exposures from TCR beta sequences and the way those sequences occurred across donors. Roughly 5 DR-DQ haplotypes were treated as single units for association and clustering because of strong linkage in the cohort. The number of typed donors differed by locus: about 620-640 for A, B, C, DRB1 and DQB1; 500 to 550 for DQA1; some 590 for DPA1; and 400 to 480 for DPB1. Both class I and class II loci were covered by HLA typing, at four-digit resolution. Across approximately 400 genotyped donors of the cohort, an average of roughly 250,000 unique TCR beta nucleotide sequences per donor were sequenced, and roughly a sixth of those sequences were non-productive. The study aimed to test whether signatures of past pathogen exposure could be identified by cataloging public T cell receptors. An earlier analysis of some 500 of the donors applied high-throughput TCR beta sequencing to assess whether each TCR beta V gene segment acted as functional or pseudogenic. Every repertoire in the discovery cohort had been generated on one and the same sequencing platform. The T cell repertoires of roughly 660 subjects were profiled by immunosequencing and related to cytomegalovirus serostatus. An early release that covered about 600 HLA-typed donors contained about 300 gigabases of sequencing data and some 87 million unique TCR sequences. Besides the first cohort of around 700 subjects, a separate validation cohort made up of 120 different subjects was used.

The investigation overall reported the following: For the cohort, immune exposure information was limited to CMV serostatus. An earlier analysis of around 600 of the donors showed that most TCR beta V segments appeared in productive rearrangements either about 87% or about 30% of the time, which broadly matched IMGT annotations. A further reported finding was that TCR beta sequences accurately predicted the HLA-A and HLA-B alleles for most subjects in the first cohort. Most TCR sequences were observed very rarely across donors, whereas some public TCRs were present in many individuals. When HLA alleles, especially DR and DQ, strongly co-occurred, attributing TCR associations to individual alleles was difficult. The study gave a list of more than 150 TCR beta chains associated with cytomegalovirus. This cohort had only TCR beta chains sequenced, and the lack of alpha or paired-chain data limited which features could be detected. Correlated functional status among segregating V segments might be attributable to linkage disequilibrium, but an unknown experimental factor could not be ruled out. The authors suggested that the approach could potentially be generalized to other disease states and immunological phenotypes. Roughly uniform sequencing depth across donors was assumed in presence/absence analyses, although this assumption may not hold. Three of the identified cytomegalovirus-associated TCR beta chains were confirmed in vitro to be specific for cytomegalovirus antigens. In a later genetic analysis, fewer N-insertions in productive TCRs were reported among donors in an Asian-associated ancestry cluster than the 666-donor mean. In both the original and validation cohorts, the classifier was reported to diagnose cytomegalovirus status with high specificity and sensitivity. Because some donors lacked HLA typing at each locus, the association tests relied only on the typed subset. In a later analysis, 16,951 TCR beta sequences were associated with specific HLA alleles at a false discovery rate of 0.05. A cluster of highly shared sequence variants was judged likely to be a technical artifact of the sequencing pipeline. In a later analysis, several top co-occurrence clusters were reported to appear linked to parvovirus B19, influenza, CMV and Epstein-Barr virus. An association between a missense DCLRE1C variant and V-gene and J-gene trimming of TCR beta chains was found in a later genetic analysis and replicated in an independent cohort. Because counts were too low, roughly 18 rarely observed V segments, including chromosome 9 orphons, were left out of the earlier analysis of a few hundred of the donors. In a later analysis, HLA-associated TCR beta chains were found to be more clonally expanded and to have lower generation probabilities than equally common non-associated chains. According to a later analysis, TCR association rates differed among HLA loci, with DRB1 alleles showing the most associated TCRs and HLA-C alleles showing the fewest. According to a later analysis, most CMV-associated TCR beta chains appeared to be HLA-restricted, and the HLA associations seemed to be driven largely by CMV exposure.

In total, approximately 700 healthy bone marrow donors made up the cohort. At the time of sampling, every cohort member was nominally healthy, though immune exposures that went unrecorded were likely present. The donor was CMV seropositive and belonged to the group of 250 to 300 seropositive cohort members. Each donor provided a peripheral blood sample, and peripheral blood mononuclear cells were used for TCR beta sequencing. The Qiagen DNeasy Blood Extraction Kit was used to extract genomic DNA from the blood cell samples. The library was obtained by the immunoSEQ multiplex PCR assay. For the multiplex PCR, a mixture combining 60 forward primers for TCR Vbeta segments and 13 reverse primers for TCR Jbeta segments was used. The CDR3 region of rearranged TCR beta genes was amplified from genomic DNA by a multiplex PCR assay. Amplified TCR beta libraries were sequenced as 87-base-pair reads on the Illumina HiSeq System. Processing in the source paper ran as follows. Across the 670 or so repertoires, a later analysis counted tens of millions of unique TCR beta chains, approximately 10 million of which were shared by at least two donors. Raw reads were error-corrected and collapsed into unique sequences by a nearest-neighbor algorithm in which closely related sequences were merged to remove PCR and sequencing errors. V, D and J gene segments were assigned by aligning CDR3 sequences to IMGT reference sequences. Each retained sequence needed at least a six-nucleotide match to both a V gene segment and a J gene segment. A rearrangement was called productive if the CDR3 had no stop codons and remained in frame with V and J, and every other rearrangement was called non-productive. Following IMGT convention, CDR3 was defined as the stretch from the second conserved V-encoded cysteine to the conserved J-encoded phenylalanine. The earlier analysis of some 600 of the donors excluded sequences that lacked an unambiguous match to a single V gene segment. In an earlier analysis of 587 of the donors, V segments were called functional above 56.7% productive rearrangements and were called segregating when the between-donor standard deviation exceeded 5%. To diagnose cytomegalovirus status from the catalog of TCR beta chain sequences, a statistical classification framework was built. In a later analysis, V and J genes were assigned by comparing TCR nucleotide sequences against IMGT/GENE-DB human TR gene sequences. A later analysis assigned CDR3 sequences and most-parsimonious VDJ recombination scenarios with the TCRdist pipeline. In a later analysis, each TCR beta chain was defined by its CDR3 amino acid sequence together with its V-gene family, and reads lacking a unique V-gene family were excluded. To address suspected cross-contamination and a sequencing artifact, a later analysis removed some 620 highly shared, low-generation-probability nucleotide sequences. A later analysis calculated a clonal expansion index for each public chain from normalized within-repertoire ranks of inferred template counts. In a later analysis, generation probabilities were computed with a VDJ recombination model fitted to out-of-frame rearrangements, and the resulting probabilities were checked against IGoR. In a later analysis, TCR-TCR, TCR-HLA and TCR-CMV co-occurrence was scored with hypergeometric tests, and a repertoire-size bias correction was applied to TCR pairs. To estimate false discovery rates, a later analysis permuted the HLA or CMV assignments 20 times. In a later analysis, co-occurring TCRs were grouped using DBSCAN, with TCRdist sequence similarity added in when clustering inside HLA-allele-positive subsets. Repertoires with fewer than 30,000 or more than 120,000 public chains, plus five repertoires with anomalous nucleotide sharing, were excluded from co-occurrence clustering. Imported from immuneACCESS, the table was reduced by TCRdb to in-frame sequences with V and J called. These copies leave out some clones; in studies compared against another copy, an unresolved V gene accounts for under half, and the cause of the remainder is not known. V and J calls and clone size are given by that table; D and trimming were obtained from the DNA. The sample table records about 120,000 clones; 8% to 11% of these occur just once. The top ten hold just over 4.5% of the sample.

This clone showed up just a few times. What this receptor recognizes is not known. Per-base qualities were not stored, and no clone one base away is much larger. The receptor was isolated from a woman aged 18 to 35 in good health and CMV-seropositive. What was sequenced was PBMCs.

At the DNA level, the sequence is TGTGCCAGTAATTCGGGAGGCGCGAAGGGCTACACCTTC. Translation gives CASNSGGAKGYTF. The rearranged chain carries TRBV19 and TRBJ1-2; the D segment cannot be called with confidence. CDR1 and CDR2, looked up from the germline V gene (reference sequence), are LNHDA and SQIVND. The V and J ends are trimmed by 7 bases and 8 bases, leaving 17 bases between them. Inclusive of the bounding cysteine and phenylalanine, the CDR3 is 13 residues long. Left in the record is the CDR3 DNA by itself, 39 bases read in frame from the first base.